One and the same sample provided the 13 T cell receptor beta chains below, sequenced in a study of T cells in Graves' hyperthyroidism and ophthalmopathy. The investigators amplified TCR beta CDR3 regions from RNA transcripts. In the first-round RT-PCR of the TCR CDR3, the HTBI primer set was used. TCRdb fed the multiplex PCR reads into MiXCR, producing one record per CDR3 protein. The repertoire consists of about 610,000 distinct CDR3 sequences, with roughly 15% occurring once and the leading ten covering 4% to 5.5%. Sample: blood. These receptors all come from a middle-aged woman with Graves' ophthalmopathy.

This clonotype was seen at least ten times. The chain joins TRBV25-1 to TRBJ2-4; TRBD2 aligns across 12 bases. J lost 8 bases, V lost 3 bases, and 5 bases had no gene match. This CDR3 spans 15 amino acids. The germline CDR1 and CDR2 sequences are MGHDK and SYGVNS. DNA for the CDR3: TGTGCCAGCAGTGAGACTAGCGGGAGCACGGACATTCAGTACTTC. This sequence encodes CASSETSGSTDIQYF.

This clonotype was counted many times. The J gene is TRBJ1-2, the V gene TRBV2; no firm D call. This CDR3 comprises 12 residues. Deletions cut 1 base from V and 8 bases from J, with 8 bases between. The germline V gene has CDR1 SNHLY and CDR2 FYNNEI. The CDR3 DNA follows: TGTGCCAGCAGTGAAGGGGTCTTGGGCTACACCTTC. It encodes CASSEGVLGYTF.

This sequence joins TRBV30 and TRBJ2-2, with 8 bases aligning to TRBD1. The CDR3 has 15 amino acids. Looked up from germline, CDR1 is GTSNPN and CDR2 is SVGIG (reference sequence). The trim removed 1 base at V and 3 bases at J, leaving 4 bases unmatched. The CDR3 is CAWSGGQGYTGELFF. The DNA for the CDR3 is TGTGCCTGGAGTGGCGGACAGGGTTACACCGGGGAGCTGTTTTTT. Combining the CDR3 with reference TRBV30 and TRBJ2-2 gives the whole variable domain SQTIHQWPATLVQPVGSPLSLECTVEGTSNPNLYWYRQAAGRGLQLLFYSVGIGQISSEVPQNLSASRPQDRQFILSSKKLLLSDSGFYLCAWSGGQGYTGELFFGEGSRLTVL.

This clonotype showed up many times. CDR3 bases: TGCAGTGCTAGAGATCAAACAGGGATCACTGAAGCTTTCTTT. Translation gives CSARDQTGITEAFF. The chain joins TRBV20-1 to TRBJ1-1; possibly TRBD1 for D (6 bases). Looked up from germline, CDR1 is DFQATT and CDR2 is SNEGSKA (reference sequence). V dropped 0 bases and J dropped 4 bases, with 12 bases sitting between them. The CDR3 is 14 amino acids.

In this sample, this clonotype turned up many times. The CDR3, as DNA: TGTGCCAGCAGTTTCGGGCGGGAGACCCAGTACTTC. Translating it yields CASSFGRETQYF. The genes are TRBV28 and TRBJ2-5; D ambiguous. Germline lookup yields CDR1 MDHEN and CDR2 SYDVKM. V lost 3 bases, J lost 5 bases, and 7 bases lay in between. This CDR3 comprises 12 residues.

The chain is built from TRBV6-1 and TRBJ1-2, with D uncertain. Germline V gives CDR1 MNHNS, CDR2 SASEGT. Trimming removed 7 bases from V and 0 bases from J, with 15 bases in between. This CDR3 region has 15 residues. The CDR3 is CASTLGGRTNYGYTF. As DNA, the CDR3 is TGTGCCAGCACTCTGGGAGGACGGACTAACTATGGCTACACCTTC.

J is TRBJ1-3 and V is TRBV7-8; TRBD1 aligns across 10 bases. The ends lost 6 bases at V and 3 bases at J; junction bases unmatched: 8. Germline CDR1 reads SGHVS; CDR2 reads FQNEAQ. There are 16 residues in the CDR3. This CDR3 reads CASSSAGTGDGNTIYF. Written as DNA, the CDR3 is TGTGCCAGCAGTTCAGCCGGGACAGGGGATGGAAACACCATATATTTT.

The chain links TRBV30 to TRBJ2-5; D gene unclear. Looked up from germline, CDR1 is GTSNPN and CDR2 is SVGIG (reference sequence). V gave up 4 bases and J gave up 2 bases, with 5 bases separating them. This CDR3 is built from 11 residues. The CDR3 region is CAWMQQETQYF. Written as DNA, the CDR3 is TGTGCCTGGATGCAACAAGAGACCCAGTACTTC.

This clonotype occurred many times. The chain employs TRBV12-3 or TRBV12-4 and TRBJ2-5, with 11 positions matching TRBD1. With V trimmed by 5 bases and J by 5 bases, 10 bases remained unmatched. This CDR3 has 16 residues. The CDR3 sequence: CASSPTGQGVWETQYF. The CDR3 coding sequence is TGTGCCAGCAGTCCGACGGGACAGGGGGTATGGGAGACCCAGTACTTC.

The sample holds one count of this clonotype. V is TRBV19 and J is TRBJ2-7, with a possible D match to TRBD1 (5 bases). V was clipped by 3 bases and J by 1 base, with 10 bases between them. CDR1 and CDR2 from the germline V gene are LNHDA and SQIVND (reference sequence). CDR3 size: 14 residues. The CDR3 loop is CASSMGTGSYEQYF. The CDR3 DNA sequence: TGTGCCAGTAGTATGGGTACAGGATCCTACGAGCAGTACTTC.

This clonotype was counted only a few times. This chain joins TRBV20-1 and TRBJ2-7; D gene ambiguous. Trimming cost V 0 bases and J 5 bases, with 17 bases left between them. CDR1 and CDR2 from the germline V gene are DFQATT and SNEGSKA (reference sequence). CDR3 size: 15 residues. Written as DNA, the CDR3 is TGCAGTGCTAGAGATGAAACCCGGTATGAAGACGAGCAGTACTTC. It codes for CSARDETRYEDEQYF.

This clonotype was recorded at least ten times. The CDR3 here is CASSIPGLDYGYTF. Written as DNA, the CDR3 is TGTGCCAGTAGTATCCCCGGGCTCGACTATGGCTACACCTTC. The rearrangement links TRBV19 to TRBJ1-2; no definite D call. There are 14 residues in the CDR3. The germline V gene has CDR1 LNHDA and CDR2 SQIVND (reference sequence). V was pared by 3 bases and J by 3 bases, with 11 bases between.

The sample holds many counts of this clonotype. The chain is built from TRBV24-1 and TRBJ2-2; maybe TRBD1 (5 bases). The CDR3 length is 16 residues. The ends were cut back, 4 bases at V and 5 bases at J, with 16 bases in the middle. Germline V gene sequence: CDR1 KGHDR, CDR2 SFDVKD. CDR3 bases: TGTGCCACCAGTGAAGGGGTCCTCGTCCGTACCGGGGAGCTGTTTTTT. Protein: CATSEGVLVRTGELFF.